The 32 T cell receptor beta chains below were found in one sample sequenced in a study of response to subunit inactivated influenza vaccine. One entry per CDR3 protein, called by TCRdb with MiXCR from the RT-PCR reads. The top ten clones hold roughly a tenth of a sample with just over 300,000 distinct CDR3 sequences, roughly a fifth of them seen once. Source: PBMCs from blood, taken less than 22 months after vaccination. Source of these receptors: a man between 50 and 70 years old who received an inactivated influenza vaccine.

The table lists this clonotype with a few counts. The chain links TRBV10-3 to TRBJ2-3, with D tentatively TRBD2 (6 bases). Germline V gene data show CDR1 as ENHRY and CDR2 as SYGVKD. This CDR3 region has 13 residues. Trimming shortened V by 6 bases and J by 6 bases, and 13 bases separated the two germline ends. CDR3 DNA: TGTGCCATCAGGGGGGGACTTTTCGATACGCAGTATTTT. It specifies CAIRGGLFDTQYF.

The chain recombines TRBV15 with TRBJ1-4; D uncertain. This CDR3 is built from 18 residues. V was clipped by 0 bases and J by 6 bases, with 20 bases between them. Germline V CDR1 and CDR2: LNHNV, YYDKDF (reference sequence). CDR3 DNA sequence: TGTGCCACCAGCAGAGAGCAAGGTTTCTTCCGCAACTATGAAAAACTGTTTTTT. Translation gives CATSREQGFFRNYEKLFF.

This clonotype has just one count. The chain carries TRBV2 and TRBJ2-7; 10 positions agree with TRBD1. The germline CDR1 and CDR2 sequences are SNHLY and FYNNEI. CDR3 length: 12 residues. The V segment lost 9 bases and the J segment 5 bases; nucleotides outside the gene matches: 4. CDR3 loop: CARKGQGNEQYF. The CDR3 DNA is TGTGCCAGGAAGGGACAGGGGAACGAGCAGTACTTC.

This chain joins TRBV29-1 and TRBJ1-1; 9 positions agree with TRBD1. Germline loops: CDR1 SQVTM, CDR2 ANQGSEA. Losses at the gene ends were 7 bases for V and 4 bases for J; bases not matched to a gene: 10. This CDR3 has 14 amino acids. DNA for the CDR3: TGCAGCGCTTTACAGGGGGCAATCGGCACTGAAGCTTTCTTT. Residues: CSALQGAIGTEAFF.

This clonotype was observed a handful of times. The genes are TRBV7-9 and TRBJ1-4; D perhaps matches TRBD1 (6 bases). Germline V gene data show CDR1 as SEHNR and CDR2 as FQNEAQ (reference sequence). Trimming took 1 base from V and 13 from J, leaving 13 bases between them. CDR3 length: 13 amino acids. CDR3 loop: CASSLESGDGLFF. CDR3 bases: TGTGCCAGCAGCTTAGAGTCAGGGGATGGACTGTTTTTT.

This clonotype was counted only a few times. V usage is TRBV20-1 and J usage is TRBJ2-2; D gene uncertain. Germline V CDR1 and CDR2: DFQATT, SNEGSKA (reference sequence). V was cut by 0 bases and J by 1 base, with 9 bases left in between. The CDR3 spans 15 residues. For the CDR3, the DNA is TGCAGTGCTAGAGATGCAGCAATGAACACCGGGGAGCTGTTTTTT. Its translation: CSARDAAMNTGELFF.

This chain links TRBV10-3 with TRBJ2-1, with D uncertain. Germline CDR1 ENHRY, CDR2 SYGVKD. Trimming took 2 bases from V and 8 from J, leaving 10 bases between them. This CDR3 has 13 amino acids. CDR3 in amino acids: CAISEQNWDEQFF. CDR3 coding DNA: TGTGCCATCAGTGAGCAAAACTGGGATGAGCAGTTCTTC.

The chain combines TRBV6-2 or TRBV6-3 with TRBJ1-1; D may be TRBD1 (5 bases). The CDR3 spans 15 residues. The V gene's germline CDR1 is MNHEY and CDR2 SVGEGT. Trimming stripped 7 bases from V and 6 bases from J, with 21 bases between. As DNA, the CDR3 is TGTGCCAGCATTCGGGGGTTGACGGGCGCATCTGAAGCTTTCTTT. Encoded protein: CASIRGLTGASEAFF.

This clonotype occurred a few times. The genes are TRBV15 and TRBJ2-2; the D gene is possibly TRBD2 (6 bases). The length of the CDR3 is 17 residues. Trimming took 0 bases from V and 7 from J, leaving 18 bases between them. Germline V gives CDR1 LNHNV, CDR2 YYDKDF (reference sequence). CDR3 amino acids: CATSRDQGLPRDGELFF. Here the CDR3 DNA reads TGTGCCACCAGCAGAGATCAGGGACTCCCGAGGGACGGGGAGCTGTTTTTT.

This clonotype was recorded many times. The chain combines TRBV12-3 or TRBV12-4 with TRBJ1-1; D is ambiguous. V lost 5 bases and J lost 4, with 14 bases in between. The CDR3 length is 14 residues. CDR3 region: CASSTPGKATEAFF. The CDR3 DNA follows: TGTGCCAGCAGTACCCCGGGGAAGGCCACTGAAGCTTTCTTT.

The chain uses TRBV7-3 and TRBJ1-2; 7 bases are a match to TRBD1. V lost 0 bases to trimming and J lost 2 bases; unmatched junction nucleotides: 15. The CDR3 has 19 amino acids. CDR1 is SGHTA, CDR2 FQGTGA, per germline. The CDR3 region has the DNA TGTGCCAGCAGCTTAACTTCCCCCCAAATGACAGGGACAAACTATGGCTACACCTTC. It specifies CASSLTSPQMTGTNYGYTF.

This clonotype was found a few times. This chain uses TRBV6-5 with TRBJ1-4; D is unclear. In germline, CDR1 is MNHEY, CDR2 SVGAGI. V shed 0 bases and J shed 3 bases, with 8 bases lying between them. This CDR3 comprises 15 residues. The CDR3 region is CASSYSYSANEKLFF. The CDR3 nucleotides read TGTGCCAGCAGTTACTCGTACTCGGCTAATGAAAAACTGTTTTTT.

This clonotype was recorded many times. This chain connects TRBV18 to TRBJ1-4; possible D gene TRBD1, 5 bases. V gave up 2 bases and J gave up 8 bases, with 12 bases separating them. The germline V gene has CDR1 KGHSH and CDR2 LQKENI. CDR3 length: 14 residues. Written as DNA, the CDR3 is TGTGCCAGCTCACCATCAGGGTCGACGGAAAAACTGTTTTTT. Its translation is CASSPSGSTEKLFF.

This clonotype appeared a few times. The chain uses TRBV11-2 and TRBJ1-2; D is ambiguous. V lost 5 bases, J lost 6 bases, and 13 bases lay in between. Germline CDR1 reads SGHAT; CDR2 reads FQNNGV. The CDR3 contains 13 residues. The CDR3 DNA is TGTGCCAGCAGCATAGGACCCGGTAATGGCTACACCTTC. Translation: CASSIGPGNGYTF.

This clonotype was seen a handful of times. The rearrangement uses TRBV28 and TRBJ1-4; D possibly corresponds to TRBD1 (6 bases). CDR1 and CDR2 (germline): MDHEN, SYDVKM. The CDR3 is 14 residues long. Trimming shortened V by 3 bases and J by 7 bases, and 12 bases separated the two germline ends. The CDR3 loop reads CASSFRGWGEKLFF. The CDR3 nucleotides read TGTGCCAGCAGTTTCAGGGGATGGGGTGAAAAACTGTTTTTT.

This clonotype showed up just a few times. This chain joins TRBV7-2 and TRBJ1-4; D gene ambiguous. The germline V gene has CDR1 SGHTA and CDR2 FQGNSA. V gave up 1 base and J gave up 0 bases, with 12 bases separating them. This CDR3 comprises 17 residues. CDR3 loop: CASSLGAYHSTNEKLFF. CDR3 DNA sequence: TGTGCCAGCAGCTTAGGGGCGTATCATTCAACTAATGAAAAACTGTTTTTT.

In its sample, this clonotype was seen a few times. This chain uses TRBV5-4 with TRBJ1-6; 7 nucleotides line up with TRBD1. CDR1 is SGHNT, CDR2 YYREEE, per germline (reference sequence). V lost 1 base to trimming and J lost 8 bases; unmatched junction nucleotides: 3. The CDR3 has 14 amino acids. CDR3 sequence: CASSLNRGDSPLHF. Here the CDR3 DNA reads TGTGCCAGCAGCTTGAACAGGGGAGATTCACCCCTCCACTTT.

The chain recombines TRBV19 with TRBJ2-4, with D perhaps TRBD1 or TRBD2 (6 bases each). Trimming pared 8 bases from V and 6 bases from J, leaving 8 bases between. The CDR3 covers 11 residues. Germline CDR1 is LNHDA and CDR2 is SQIVND (reference sequence). In nucleotides, the CDR3 is TGTGCCAGTTGGGGGGCAAACATTCAGTACTTC. Protein sequence: CASWGANIQYF.

This clonotype was seen more than once but under ten times. This chain links TRBV28 with TRBJ1-5; D call uncertain. Germline CDR1 reads MDHEN; CDR2 reads SYDVKM. V lost 3 bases and J 4 bases, leaving 1 base between the germline ends. This CDR3 has 11 amino acids. The CDR3 loop reads CASSFNQPQHF. The CDR3 DNA reads as TGTGCCAGCAGTTTTAATCAGCCCCAGCATTTT.

The CDR3 DNA reads as TGTGCCAGCAGGGGAGAAGGACAGGGATTCTCCTACGAGCAGTACTTC. Translation gives CASRGEGQGFSYEQYF. J is TRBJ2-7 and V is TRBV5-4; 8 bases agree with TRBD1. CDR3 size: 16 residues. Trimming removed 5 bases from V and 0 bases from J; junction bases left unmatched: 10. Germline V gene data show CDR1 as SGHNT and CDR2 as YYREEE (reference sequence).

This chain joins TRBV10-3 and TRBJ1-3; TRBD1 matches 9 bases. CDR1 and CDR2 (germline): ENHRY, SYGVKD. The CDR3 spans 17 residues. J gave up 2 bases and V 1 base, and 6 bases lay outside the gene matches. The chain's CDR3 is CAISEYRGRGAGNTIYF. CDR3 nucleotide sequence: TGTGCCATCAGTGAGTACAGGGGGCGCGGAGCTGGAAACACCATATATTTT.

This clonotype was seen a handful of times. The chain employs TRBV7-2 and TRBJ2-7; 9 bases line up with TRBD2. V shed 4 bases, J shed 0 bases, and the junction held 4 bases outside the gene matches. Looked up from germline, CDR1 is SGHTA and CDR2 is FQGNSA. The CDR3 spans 15 residues. The CDR3 bases are TGTGCCAGCAGCTATTCTAGCGGGACCTCCTACGAGCAGTACTTC. Translation: CASSYSSGTSYEQYF.

V gene TRBV29-1 combines with J gene TRBJ2-3; perhaps TRBD1 as D (6 bases). This CDR3 has 12 residues. CDR1 and CDR2 from the germline V gene are SQVTM and ANQGSEA. V was clipped by 4 bases and J by 10 bases, with 15 bases between them. The CDR3 spells CSVGAGVGAQYF. The CDR3 nucleotides are TGCAGCGTTGGGGCAGGGGTCGGTGCGCAGTATTTT.

This chain links TRBV6-2 or TRBV6-3 with TRBJ2-3; TRBD2 aligns across 7 bases. V trimming: 6 bases; J trimming: 3 bases; junction bases outside the gene matches: 12. Germline V gene sequence: CDR1 MNHEY, CDR2 SVGEGT. CDR3 length: 16 residues. CDR3 protein: CASSPWVRRETDTQYF. The DNA of the CDR3 is TGTGCCAGCAGCCCCTGGGTACGGCGGGAGACAGATACGCAGTATTTT.

This clonotype was seen a handful of times. The chain recombines TRBV11-2 with TRBJ2-1, with 9 bases aligning to TRBD2. The CDR3 is 19 amino acids. The V segment lost 4 bases and the J segment 2 bases; nucleotides outside the gene matches: 15. Germline values: CDR1 SGHAT, CDR2 FQNNGV. The CDR3: CASSSPLRLSGSAYNEQFF. The CDR3 DNA reads TGTGCCAGCAGCTCCCCCCTGCGGCTTAGCGGGAGCGCCTACAATGAGCAGTTCTTC.

This clonotype has just a few counts. The chain has TRBV12-3 or TRBV12-4 and TRBJ2-2, with 9 nucleotides matching TRBD1. The CDR3 loop spans 14 amino acids. After removal of 2 bases from V and 9 bases from J, the junction contained 4 bases not matched to a gene. The CDR3 here is CASSLSDRGRELFF. The CDR3 nucleotides are TGTGCCAGCAGTTTATCGGACAGGGGCCGGGAGCTGTTTTTT.

At least ten counts were recorded for this clonotype. This chain joins TRBV21-1 and TRBJ1-5; the tabulated D call, TRBD1, remains unverified against the DNA. TRBV21-1 is a listed pseudogene. This CDR3 is 14 amino acids long. The CDR3 sequence: CASSMDRFNQPQHF. In nucleotides, the CDR3 is TGTGCCAGCAGCATGGACAGGTTTAATCAGCCCCAGCATTTT.

This clonotype has a handful of counts. The rearrangement links TRBV5-5 to TRBJ2-3, with 8 positions matching TRBD1. The germline V gene encodes CDR1 SGHKS and CDR2 YYEKEE (reference sequence). V lost 3 bases and J lost 4; bases outside the gene matches: 4. This CDR3 has 14 amino acids. CDR3 in DNA: TGTGCCAGCAGCTCAATGACAGGGGCAGATACGCAGTATTTT. This sequence encodes CASSSMTGADTQYF. The complete variable domain, with remaining parts taken from reference TRBV5-5 and TRBJ2-3, reads DAGVTQSPTHLIKTRGQQVTLRCSPISGHKSVSWYQQVLGQGPQFIFQYYEKEERGRGNFPDRFSARQFPNYSSELNVNALLLGDSALYLCASSSMTGADTQYFGPGTRLTVL.

V and J are TRBV20-1 and TRBJ1-4; D not resolved. CDR1 is DFQATT, CDR2 SNEGSKA, per germline (reference sequence). The V end was cut by 1 base, the J end by 7 bases, with 19 bases between. The CDR3 sequence is 16 residues long. As DNA, the CDR3 is TGCAGTGCTAGAGTCTCTCTTGGGGTAGAGGGTGAAAAACTGTTTTTT. Encoded protein: CSARVSLGVEGEKLFF.

This clonotype was seen a handful of times. The rearrangement uses TRBV11-1 and TRBJ2-1; D is possibly TRBD1 or TRBD2 (5 bases each). Germline V gives CDR1 SGHAT, CDR2 FQDESV (reference sequence). The CDR3 runs to 13 residues. With 3 bases removed from V and 9 bases from J, the gap between germline ends came to 12 bases. This CDR3 is CASSLRVGGEQFF. CDR3 sequence (DNA): TGTGCCAGCAGCTTGAGAGTTGGGGGTGAGCAGTTCTTC.

V is TRBV5-1 and J is TRBJ2-3; D remains unclear. Germline V lookup: CDR1 SGHRS, CDR2 YFSETQ. Trimming cost V 7 bases and J 1 base, with 13 bases left between them. The CDR3 runs to 14 residues. The CDR3 region has the DNA TGCGCCAGCTCCCCCCTGCAGGGCACAGATACGCAGTATTTT. Translated, it gives CASSPLQGTDTQYF.

This rearrangement joins TRBV5-1 to TRBJ2-7; 11 bases map to TRBD2. Trimming cost V 3 bases and J 3 bases; bases outside gene matches: 5. CDR1 and CDR2 from the germline V gene are SGHRS and YFSETQ. This CDR3 contains 15 residues. CDR3 region: CASSSSGGSIYEQYF. For the CDR3, the DNA is TGCGCCAGCAGCTCTAGCGGGGGGTCCATCTACGAGCAGTACTTC.